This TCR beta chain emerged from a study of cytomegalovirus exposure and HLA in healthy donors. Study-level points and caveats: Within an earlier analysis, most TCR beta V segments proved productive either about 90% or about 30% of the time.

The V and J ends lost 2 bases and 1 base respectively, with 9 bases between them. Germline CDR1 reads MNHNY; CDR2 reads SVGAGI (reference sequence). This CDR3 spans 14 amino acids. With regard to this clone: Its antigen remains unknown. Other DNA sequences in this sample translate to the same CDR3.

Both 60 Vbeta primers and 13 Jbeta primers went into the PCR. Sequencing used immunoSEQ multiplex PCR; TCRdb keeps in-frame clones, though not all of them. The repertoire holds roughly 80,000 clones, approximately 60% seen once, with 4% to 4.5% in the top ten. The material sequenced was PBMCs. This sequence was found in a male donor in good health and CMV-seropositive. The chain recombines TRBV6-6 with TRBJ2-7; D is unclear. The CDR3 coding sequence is TGTGCCAGCAGTTACAGCACTTTTTCCTACGAGCAGTACTTC. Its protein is CASSYSTFSYEQYF.